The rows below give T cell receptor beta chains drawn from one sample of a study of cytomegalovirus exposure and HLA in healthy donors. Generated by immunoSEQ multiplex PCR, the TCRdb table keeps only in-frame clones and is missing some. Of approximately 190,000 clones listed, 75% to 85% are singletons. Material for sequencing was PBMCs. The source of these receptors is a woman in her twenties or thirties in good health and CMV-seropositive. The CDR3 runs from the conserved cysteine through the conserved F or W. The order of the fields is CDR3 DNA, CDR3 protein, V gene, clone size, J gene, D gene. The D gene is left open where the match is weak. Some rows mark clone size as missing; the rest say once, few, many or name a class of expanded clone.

CDR3nt: TGTTCCAGCAGCTCAAATAGCGGGTCCCCCTACGAGCAGTACTTC
CDR3aa: CSSSSNSGSPYEQYF
v_gene: TRBV7-9
abundance: -
j_gene: TRBJ2-7
d_gene: TRBD2

CDR3nt: TGTGCCAGCAGAGGGACTAGCGGGGGGTTCGGGGAGCTGTTTTTT
CDR3aa: CASRGTSGGFGELFF
v_gene: TRBV2
abundance: -
j_gene: TRBJ2-2
d_gene: TRBD2

CDR3nt: TGTGCCAGCAGCTTAGGGTGGGACAGGGGTACAGATACGCAGTATTTT
CDR3aa: CASSLGWDRGTDTQYF
v_gene: TRBV11-2
abundance: -
j_gene: TRBJ2-3
d_gene: TRBD1

CDR3nt: TGTGCCTGGAGTCCAGGCACTCTCAGGACAGGGAGACGTGAGCAGTTCTTC
CDR3aa: CAWSPGTLRTGRREQFF
v_gene: TRBV30
abundance: -
j_gene: TRBJ2-1
d_gene: TRBD1

CDR3nt: TGTGCCAGCAGCTTTACAGGTGGCTACACCTTC
CDR3aa: CASSFTGGYTF
v_gene: TRBV7-9
abundance: -
j_gene: TRBJ1-2
d_gene: -

CDR3nt: TGTGCCAGCAGTAGGACAGGGGGCAACGAGCAGTACTTC
CDR3aa: CASSRTGGNEQYF
v_gene: TRBV28
abundance: -
j_gene: TRBJ2-7
d_gene: TRBD1

CDR3nt: TGTGCCAGCAGCCCCCGAATAGCGTTATACAATGAGCAGTTCTTC
CDR3aa: CASSPRIALYNEQFF
v_gene: TRBV16
abundance: -
j_gene: TRBJ2-1
d_gene: -

CDR3nt: TGTGCCAGCAGCCCAGGCGGGAGCTCTAACTATGGCTACACCTTC
CDR3aa: CASSPGGSSNYGYTF
v_gene: TRBV7-9
abundance: -
j_gene: TRBJ1-2
d_gene: -

CDR3nt: TGTGCCAGCAGCCGCTGGGAAAGGGGAATGAGCTCCTACGAGCAGTACTTC
CDR3aa: CASSRWERGMSSYEQYF
v_gene: TRBV11-3
abundance: -
j_gene: TRBJ2-7
d_gene: -

CDR3nt: TGTGCCAGCAGTTACTACGGGACAGGGGAACACGAGCAGTACTTC
CDR3aa: CASSYYGTGEHEQYF
v_gene: TRBV13
abundance: few
j_gene: TRBJ2-7
d_gene: TRBD1

CDR3nt: TGTGCCAGCACCATCGGGACTAGTTCAGATACGCAGTATTTT
CDR3aa: CASTIGTSSDTQYF
v_gene: TRBV7-2
abundance: -
j_gene: TRBJ2-3
d_gene: TRBD2

CDR3nt: TGTGCCTGGAGTGTACTGGGGGGTGAGCAGTACTTC
CDR3aa: CAWSVLGGEQYF
v_gene: TRBV30
abundance: -
j_gene: TRBJ2-5
d_gene: -

CDR3nt: TGCGCCAGCAGCCAGGGGAGAGACCAAGAGACCCAGTACTTC
CDR3aa: CASSQGRDQETQYF
v_gene: TRBV4-1
abundance: -
j_gene: TRBJ2-5
d_gene: -

CDR3nt: TGCGCCAGCAGCCAAGATAAGGGGGCGACAACTAATGAAAAACTGTTTTTT
CDR3aa: CASSQDKGATTNEKLFF
v_gene: TRBV4-1
abundance: few
j_gene: TRBJ1-4
d_gene: TRBD1

CDR3nt: TGTGCCAGCAGCTTGGACTCCACTGGAAACACCATATATTTT
CDR3aa: CASSLDSTGNTIYF
v_gene: TRBV5-8
abundance: -
j_gene: TRBJ1-3
d_gene: -

CDR3nt: TGTGCCAGCAGTTTCTGGCGGGGGACGGATACGCAGTATTTT
CDR3aa: CASSFWRGTDTQYF
v_gene: TRBV28
abundance: few
j_gene: TRBJ2-3
d_gene: TRBD2

CDR3nt: TGTGCCAGCAGCACGGGGACAGGGAGGGGCGGGGAGCTGTTTTTT
CDR3aa: CASSTGTGRGGELFF
v_gene: TRBV5-4
abundance: -
j_gene: TRBJ2-2
d_gene: TRBD1

CDR3nt: TGTGCCAGCAGCCGGGTAGCCGTCAAAAACACTGAAGCTTTCTTT
CDR3aa: CASSRVAVKNTEAFF
v_gene: TRBV14
abundance: few
j_gene: TRBJ1-1
d_gene: -

CDR3nt: TGTGCCAGCAGCGTAGGATCTCGCGCAGATACGCAGTATTTT
CDR3aa: CASSVGSRADTQYF
v_gene: TRBV9
abundance: -
j_gene: TRBJ2-3
d_gene: -

CDR3nt: TGTGCCAGCAGCTTATCCCAGGGGGCGGGCAATCAGCCCCAGCATTTT
CDR3aa: CASSLSQGAGNQPQHF
v_gene: TRBV7-2
abundance: -
j_gene: TRBJ1-5
d_gene: TRBD1

CDR3nt: TGCAGCGTTGACTTGGGGACAGGGCAAGAGCAGTACTTC
CDR3aa: CSVDLGTGQEQYF
v_gene: TRBV29-1
abundance: -
j_gene: TRBJ2-7
d_gene: TRBD1

CDR3nt: TGCGCCAGCAGCGTCTCCGGGGTTAGCACAGATACGCAGTATTTT
CDR3aa: CASSVSGVSTDTQYF
v_gene: TRBV5-1
abundance: -
j_gene: TRBJ2-3
d_gene: -

CDR3nt: TGTGCCAGCAGCTTAAAGGGACTTTTTCAAGAGACCCAGTACTTC
CDR3aa: CASSLKGLFQETQYF
v_gene: TRBV11-3
abundance: -
j_gene: TRBJ2-5
d_gene: -

CDR3nt: TGTGCCTGGAGTACCGAAACAGCCGGGAGCCAGTACTTC
CDR3aa: CAWSTETAGSQYF
v_gene: TRBV30
abundance: -
j_gene: TRBJ2-5
d_gene: -

CDR3nt: TGTGCCAGTAGTAAAGGGGGGGCGGGGACGTGGTACGAGCAGTACTTC
CDR3aa: CASSKGGAGTWYEQYF
v_gene: TRBV19
abundance: few
j_gene: TRBJ2-7
d_gene: -

CDR3nt: TGTGCCAGCAGCTTAGGTAGTAGCAATGAGCAGTTCTTC
CDR3aa: CASSLGSSNEQFF
v_gene: TRBV7-3
abundance: -
j_gene: TRBJ2-1
d_gene: -

CDR3nt: TGTGCCAGCAGTTTATATTCGGCCCTGGACAGGGTTACGAGAAGTACCGGGGAGCTGTTTTTT
CDR3aa: CASSLYSALDRVTRSTGELFF
v_gene: TRBV27
abundance: -
j_gene: TRBJ2-2
d_gene: TRBD1

CDR3nt: TGCAGTGCTAGACTAGTACAGGGGTTGTTCTTC
CDR3aa: CSARLVQGLFF
v_gene: TRBV20-1
abundance: once
j_gene: TRBJ2-1
d_gene: TRBD1

CDR3nt: TGTGCCAGCAGTTTAAACAGGGAAGAAAAAGAGACCCAGTACTTC
CDR3aa: CASSLNREEKETQYF
v_gene: TRBV27
abundance: -
j_gene: TRBJ2-5
d_gene: -

CDR3nt: TGTGCCAGCAGTCCACGCCGGGACAGGGGTTTTGTGGATTATAATTCACCCCTCCACTTT
CDR3aa: CASSPRRDRGFVDYNSPLHF
v_gene: TRBV2
abundance: -
j_gene: TRBJ1-6
d_gene: TRBD1

CDR3nt: TGCGCCAGCAGCCAAGACAGCTCTGGAAACACCATATATTTT
CDR3aa: CASSQDSSGNTIYF
v_gene: TRBV4-3
abundance: -
j_gene: TRBJ1-3
d_gene: -

CDR3nt: TGTGCCAGCGGCACTAGCGGAGCCTACAATGAGCAGTTCTTC
CDR3aa: CASGTSGAYNEQFF
v_gene: TRBV6-6
abundance: -
j_gene: TRBJ2-1
d_gene: TRBD2

CDR3nt: TGTGCCAGCAACGGACTAGCGGGGGGGCCTGAATACGAGCAGTACTTC
CDR3aa: CASNGLAGGPEYEQYF
v_gene: TRBV2
abundance: -
j_gene: TRBJ2-7
d_gene: TRBD2

CDR3nt: TGTGCCAGTAGTATAGATGCGTCGGGGGGTGAAGCTTTCTTT
CDR3aa: CASSIDASGGEAFF
v_gene: TRBV19
abundance: -
j_gene: TRBJ1-1
d_gene: -

CDR3nt: TGTGCCAGCAGCTTGGGGGGCCAGAACACTGAAGCTTTCTTT
CDR3aa: CASSLGGQNTEAFF
v_gene: TRBV5-5
abundance: -
j_gene: TRBJ1-1
d_gene: -

CDR3nt: TGTGCCTGGAGTGTACACCAGGGAAAATCACCCCTCCACTTT
CDR3aa: CAWSVHQGKSPLHF
v_gene: TRBV30
abundance: -
j_gene: TRBJ1-6
d_gene: -

CDR3nt: TGTGCCAGCTCGCAGGGGCCAGGGACAGATACGCAGTATTTT
CDR3aa: CASSQGPGTDTQYF
v_gene: TRBV18
abundance: -
j_gene: TRBJ2-3
d_gene: -

CDR3nt: TGTGCCAGCAGCCTAACCGCCGGGACAGCCTACAATGAGCAGTTCTTC
CDR3aa: CASSLTAGTAYNEQFF
v_gene: TRBV27
abundance: -
j_gene: TRBJ2-1
d_gene: TRBD1

CDR3nt: TGTGCCAGTAGTCACAGGGGGCAAGGAGGCTACACCTTC
CDR3aa: CASSHRGQGGYTF
v_gene: TRBV19
abundance: -
j_gene: TRBJ1-2
d_gene: TRBD1

CDR3nt: TGTGCCAGCAGTGGGGGACAGGATAACACCGGGGAGCTGTTTTTT
CDR3aa: CASSGGQDNTGELFF
v_gene: TRBV6-4
abundance: once
j_gene: TRBJ2-2
d_gene: TRBD1

CDR3nt: TGCGCCAGCAGCCAAGACCGGATCGACCCGAGGGATACGCAGTATTTT
CDR3aa: CASSQDRIDPRDTQYF
v_gene: TRBV4-1
abundance: -
j_gene: TRBJ2-3
d_gene: -

CDR3nt: TGTGCCAGCAGTGAAGCGACAGGGGGACCCCCTTACTTC
CDR3aa: CASSEATGGPPYF
v_gene: TRBV6-1
abundance: -
j_gene: TRBJ2-4
d_gene: TRBD1

CDR3nt: TGTGCCAGCAGCTTATCACCGGACGGGAATGAAAAACTGTTCTTT
CDR3aa: CASSLSPDGNEKLFF
v_gene: TRBV5-4
abundance: -
j_gene: TRBJ1-4
d_gene: -

CDR3nt: TGTGCCAGCAGGGCGGGAGGAGAGACCCAGTACTTC
CDR3aa: CASRAGGETQYF
v_gene: TRBV6-6
abundance: once
j_gene: TRBJ2-5
d_gene: TRBD2

CDR3nt: TGTGCCATCGGGACAGTCCACTTGACCGGGGAGCTGTTTTTT
CDR3aa: CAIGTVHLTGELFF
v_gene: TRBV28
abundance: -
j_gene: TRBJ2-2
d_gene: TRBD1